These 28 T cell receptor beta chains came from one sample sequenced in a study of blood T cell repertoires in COVID-19. Data came from immunoSEQ multiplex PCR; TCRdb stores just in-frame clones and leaves some out. Of some 200,000 clones detected, about 76% appear once; the ten largest clones hold about 8.9%. The source material was PBMCs or T cells enriched from blood (not recorded which). All receptors derive from a woman between 45 and 65 years old with acute COVID-19.

The chain uses TRBV24-1 and TRBJ2-3; D is undetermined. CDR3 size: 13 residues. V was shortened by 2 bases and J by 9 bases, with 11 bases between the two germline ends. Germline CDR1 and CDR2: KGHDR and SFDVKD. As DNA, the CDR3 is TGTGCCACCAGTGATTCCGAACTCGGGACGCAGTATTTT. It yields the protein CATSDSELGTQYF.

V and J are TRBV19 and TRBJ1-6, with TRBD1 identical over 7 bases. V lost 6 bases and J lost 7; bases outside the gene matches: 6. The CDR3 consists of 14 residues. The V gene's germline CDR1 is LNHDA and CDR2 SQIVND (reference sequence). This CDR3 is CASRETGNNSPLHF. In nucleotides, the CDR3 is TGTGCCAGTAGAGAGACAGGGAACAATTCACCCCTCCACTTT.

The chain recombines TRBV5-1 with TRBJ1-3, with D hard to call. The V gene's germline CDR1 is SGHRS and CDR2 YFSETQ. V lost 4 bases, J lost 8 bases, and 13 bases lay in between. This CDR3 is built from 13 residues. DNA of the CDR3: TGCGCCAGCAGCCCCCCGTCCGTCGACACCATATATTTT. Amino acid sequence: CASSPPSVDTIYF.

The J gene is TRBJ2-7, the V gene TRBV29-1; D uncertain. Germline CDR1 reads SQVTM; CDR2 reads ANQGSEA. The CDR3 runs to 12 residues. V shed 7 bases and J shed 1 base, with 11 bases lying between them. The CDR3 region is CSALGESYEQYF. The CDR3 DNA reads TGCAGCGCGCTGGGCGAATCCTACGAGCAGTACTTC.

The chain combines TRBV7-8 with TRBJ1-6; D gene ambiguous. CDR3 length equals 17 residues. Per the germline V gene, CDR1 is SGHVS and CDR2 is FQNEAQ. V was trimmed by 1 base and J by 6 bases, leaving 16 bases between them. The CDR3: CASSLVLEHGGNSPLHF. DNA of the CDR3: TGTGCCAGCAGCTTAGTCCTAGAACACGGCGGTAATTCACCCCTCCACTTT.

The chain uses TRBV19 and TRBJ1-6; perhaps TRBD1 as D (6 bases). V was cut by 7 bases and J by 5 bases, with 15 bases left in between. The CDR3 loop spans 15 amino acids. CDR1 and CDR2 from the germline V gene are LNHDA and SQIVND (reference sequence). The CDR3 DNA follows: TGTGCCAGTAAACAAAAACAGGGTGATAATTCACCCCTCCACTTT. This sequence encodes CASKQKQGDNSPLHF.

This chain connects TRBV3-1 (or the pseudogene TRBV3-2) to TRBJ2-7; tentative D call: TRBD1 (6 bases). This CDR3 contains 18 residues. Germline V gene lookup returns CDR1 LGHDT and CDR2 YNNKEL (reference sequence). Trimming stripped 1 base from V and 0 bases from J, with 19 bases between. The DNA of the CDR3 is TGTGCCAGCAGCCAAGGGTCCAGGGGCGGTCCCATCTCCTACGAGCAGTACTTC. Translating gives CASSQGSRGGPISYEQYF.

The gene calls are TRBV10-3 and TRBJ2-1; weak D call: TRBD2 (5 bases). Germline-derived CDR1 and CDR2 are ENHRY and SYGVKD. This CDR3 spans 17 amino acids. The germline V and J ends were trimmed by 5 bases and 0 bases, with 17 bases remaining between them. The CDR3 sequence: CAISPQRLTNSYNEQFF. The CDR3 bases are TGTGCCATCAGTCCACAACGATTGACTAACTCCTACAATGAGCAGTTCTTC.

The genes are TRBV25-1 and TRBJ1-2, with D hard to call. Per the germline V gene, CDR1 is MGHDK and CDR2 is SYGVNS. V was trimmed by 5 bases and J by 4 bases, leaving 11 bases between them. This CDR3 comprises 13 residues. The CDR3 nucleotides are TGTGCCAGCAGTCGTATGGAGGGCTATGGCTACACCTTC. Encoded protein: CASSRMEGYGYTF.

The chain combines TRBV7-9 with TRBJ2-1; possibly TRBD2 for D (7 bases). Trimming took 1 base from V and 5 from J, leaving 15 bases between them. CDR1 is SEHNR and CDR2 is FQNEAQ in the germline V gene (reference sequence). This CDR3 spans 16 amino acids. The CDR3 DNA is TGTGCCAGCAGCTTAGAGGTCCGGGGGGCCGACAATGAGCAGTTCTTC. Amino acids: CASSLEVRGADNEQFF.

The rearrangement joins TRBV5-1 to TRBJ1-2; 7 positions agree with TRBD1. Per the germline V gene, CDR1 is SGHRS and CDR2 is YFSETQ. The CDR3 spans 14 residues. With 3 bases clipped from V and 10 bases from J, the junction kept 12 bases outside the gene matches. The CDR3 protein is CASSSGTAVSLYTF. The CDR3 region has the DNA TGCGCCAGCAGCTCCGGGACAGCCGTTTCCCTCTACACCTTC.

This chain connects TRBV28 to TRBJ1-3; 7 bases line up with TRBD1. Losses at the gene ends were 6 bases for V and 0 bases for J; bases not matched to a gene: 8. CDR1 is MDHEN and CDR2 is SYDVKM in the germline V gene. The CDR3 has 16 amino acids. The CDR3 DNA sequence: TGTGCCAGCAGCGGGACAGTCGGAAGCTCTGGAAACACCATATATTTT. Protein product: CASSGTVGSSGNTIYF.

The genes are TRBV5-6 and TRBJ1-1, with a possible D match to TRBD1 (5 bases). V was trimmed by 2 bases and J by 8 bases, leaving 10 bases between them. This CDR3 has 12 residues. CDR1 SGHDT and CDR2 YYEEEE come from the germline V gene. The CDR3 DNA reads TGTGCCAGCAGCTTTCGAGACAGAGAAGCTTTCTTT. Its protein product is CASSFRDREAFF.

This sequence joins TRBV5-1 and TRBJ2-5, with D perhaps matching TRBD1 (5 bases). The V and J ends lost 0 bases and 3 bases respectively, with 12 bases between them. The CDR3 extends over 15 amino acids. Per germline, CDR1 SGHRS and CDR2 YFSETQ. The CDR3 sequence: CASSLVAGQKETQYF. The CDR3 DNA reads as TGCGCCAGCAGCTTGGTGGCAGGGCAGAAAGAGACCCAGTACTTC.

The V call is TRBV28, the J call TRBJ1-4; D unclear. Germline CDR1 MDHEN, CDR2 SYDVKM. The V end was cut by 10 bases, the J end by 8 bases, with 14 bases between. CDR3 length: 12 residues. The CDR3, as DNA: TGTGCCACGGGTTCTCCTGGCGAAAAACTGTTTTTT. This sequence encodes CATGSPGEKLFF.

The V gene is TRBV18, the J gene TRBJ2-1; TRBD2 agrees at 8 bases. Trimming cost V 5 bases and J 8 bases; bases outside gene matches: 5. Germline assignment: CDR1 KGHSH and CDR2 LQKENI. This CDR3 contains 13 residues. The CDR3 loop is CASSAGLDDEQFF. DNA of the CDR3: TGTGCCAGCTCAGCGGGACTAGATGATGAGCAGTTCTTC.

V usage is TRBV18 and J usage is TRBJ2-3; 7 bases fit TRBD2. The CDR3 length is 17 residues. CDR1 KGHSH and CDR2 LQKENI come from the germline V gene. J lost 5 bases, V lost 1 base, and 12 bases had no gene match. CDR3 amino acids: CASSPLPAGLLGDTQYF. As DNA, the CDR3 is TGTGCCAGCTCACCACTCCCGGCGGGACTATTAGGAGATACGCAGTATTTT.

A word on this clone: Within the sample, other DNA sequences also encode this same CDR3. V gene TRBV6-2 or TRBV6-3 combines with J gene TRBJ1-2, with 10 bases identical to TRBD1. The trim removed 4 bases at V and 5 bases at J, leaving 1 base unmatched. Germline V gene data show CDR1 as MNHEY and CDR2 as SVGEGT. There are 13 residues in the CDR3. DNA for the CDR3: TGTGCCAGCAGTTCGGGACAGGGGTATGGCTACACCTTC. Translating gives CASSSGQGYGYTF.

This clone turned up a few times. The V gene is TRBV7-9, the J gene TRBJ1-1; TRBD1 is a possible D gene (6 bases). The V end lost 2 bases, the J end lost 0 bases, and 10 bases lay between the germline ends. This CDR3 has 15 residues. CDR1 and CDR2 (germline): SEHNR, FQNEAQ (reference sequence). The chain's CDR3 is CASSLLDSMNTEAFF. The CDR3 nucleotides are TGTGCCAGCAGCTTATTGGACAGTATGAACACTGAAGCTTTCTTT.

V usage is TRBV24-1 and J usage is TRBJ2-3, with 7 bases aligning to TRBD1. Germline V gene data show CDR1 as KGHDR and CDR2 as SFDVKD. This CDR3 comprises 16 residues. The trim removed 4 bases at V and 6 bases at J, leaving 12 bases unmatched. CDR3 DNA: TGTGCCACCAGTGACCGGGACAGTCCCAGGTCGGATACGCAGTATTTT. Protein sequence: CATSDRDSPRSDTQYF.

J is TRBJ2-5 and V is TRBV19; 7 bases align to TRBD2. V trimming: 3 bases; J trimming: 5 bases; junction bases outside the gene matches: 9. The CDR3 covers 15 residues. Per the germline V gene, CDR1 is LNHDA and CDR2 is SQIVND (reference sequence). CDR3 loop: CASSMGGTIGETQYF. The CDR3, as DNA: TGTGCCAGTAGTATGGGGGGGACTATTGGCGAGACCCAGTACTTC.

The chain is built from TRBV11-3 and TRBJ1-3; no clear D. V gave up 5 bases and J gave up 0 bases, with 23 bases separating them. This CDR3 has 19 residues. Germline CDR1 SGHNT, CDR2 YENEEA. The chain's CDR3 is CASSLGSRNGLNSGNTIYF. The CDR3 nucleotides are TGTGCCAGCAGCCTAGGGTCCCGGAATGGACTCAACTCTGGAAACACCATATATTTT.

The chain carries TRBV5-1 and TRBJ2-3; D gene ambiguous. The germline V gene encodes CDR1 SGHRS and CDR2 YFSETQ. The V end was cut by 1 base, the J end by 3 bases, with 9 bases between. This CDR3 comprises 14 residues. The CDR3 region has the DNA TGCGCCAGCAGCTTGAACGCGGCAACAGATACGCAGTATTTT. As protein: CASSLNAATDTQYF.

The chain has TRBV30 and TRBJ2-2; 8 bases align to TRBD2. This CDR3 region has 15 residues. Germline CDR1 GTSNPN, CDR2 SVGIG (reference sequence). The junction had 8 bases not matched to a gene; V was cut back by 8 bases and J by 0 bases. CDR3 protein: CAGGSGDANTGELFF. CDR3 sequence (DNA): TGTGCCGGAGGTAGCGGGGACGCGAACACCGGGGAGCTGTTTTTT.

The rearrangement joins TRBV6-5 to TRBJ1-1, with 10 bases fitting TRBD1. Germline V gives CDR1 MNHEY, CDR2 SVGAGI. The CDR3 length is 16 residues. V dropped 2 bases and J dropped 5; count of bases not matched to a gene: 8. CDR3 region: CASSYGTGAPWTEAFF. CDR3 in DNA: TGTGCCAGCAGTTACGGGACAGGGGCGCCTTGGACTGAAGCTTTCTTT.

The chain joins TRBV7-9 to TRBJ1-2; weak D call: TRBD1 (6 bases). This CDR3 has 13 residues. Germline V CDR1 and CDR2: SEHNR, FQNEAQ (reference sequence). V lost 8 bases and J lost 7, with 17 bases in between. The CDR3 bases are TGTGCCAGCTGGAAGACAGGTCCAGGTGGCTACACCTTC. Translation: CASWKTGPGGYTF.

In DNA form, the CDR3 reads TGTGCCAGCAGCTTAGATGCCTCTAGCGCCTACACCTTC. This codes for CASSLDASSAYTF. This chain uses TRBV11-3 with TRBJ1-2; unclear D gene. The CDR3 runs to 13 residues. Germline lookup yields CDR1 SGHNT and CDR2 YENEEA. Trimming removed 0 bases from V and 10 bases from J, with 12 bases in between.

The chain recombines TRBV20-1 with TRBJ2-1, with D possibly TRBD2 on 6 matching bases. V lost 7 bases and J 2 bases, leaving 6 bases between the germline ends. From germline, CDR1 is DFQATT and CDR2 SNEGSKA (reference sequence). The CDR3 runs 11 residues. This CDR3 is CSGGTYNEQFF. The CDR3 DNA reads TGCAGTGGCGGGACCTACAATGAGCAGTTCTTC.